These 9 T cell receptor beta chains came from one sample sequenced in a study of cytomegalovirus exposure and HLA in healthy donors. The primer mix had 60 Vbeta and 13 Jbeta primers. Profiled with immunoSEQ multiplex PCR; TCRdb holds only in-frame clones, not every one. This sample carries 200,000 or so clones, with 0.7% to 0.8% going to the ten biggest clones. Sequenced: PBMCs. The receptors here all came from a boy aged 5-17 years in good health and CMV-seronegative.

The chain joins TRBV7-9 to TRBJ2-3, with D possibly TRBD2 on 5 matching bases. V lost 4 bases and J 1 base, leaving 24 bases between the germline ends. The CDR3 consists of 19 residues. Germline loops: CDR1 SEHNR, CDR2 FQNEAQ (reference sequence). CDR3 bases: TGTGCCAGCAGCTCTGGAAATGTCGGCGGCGGGTGGGGCACAGATACGCAGTATTTT. Amino acids: CASSSGNVGGGWGTDTQYF.

The chain is built from TRBV6-6 and TRBJ2-2, with a tentative D call TRBD1 (8 bases). Germline lookup yields CDR1 MNHNY and CDR2 SVGAGI (reference sequence). The CDR3 has 14 amino acids. V was shortened by 4 bases and J by 8 bases, with 14 bases between the two germline ends. In nucleotides, the CDR3 is TGTGCCAGCAGTTCCGGACAGGGAGGGGGGGAGCTGTTTTTT. It is translated as CASSSGQGGGELFF.

The chain carries TRBV6-5 and TRBJ1-5; 7 bases match TRBD1. With V trimmed by 6 bases and J by 2 bases, 4 bases remained unmatched. Germline V CDR1 and CDR2: MNHEY, SVGAGI. The CDR3 sequence is 14 residues long. CDR3 protein: CASSRGTGNQPQHF. The CDR3 coding sequence is TGTGCCAGCAGCCGCGGGACAGGCAATCAGCCCCAGCATTTT.

The V call is TRBV30, the J call TRBJ2-7; 9 bases are a match to TRBD1. The germline gives CDR1 GTSNPN, CDR2 SVGIG (reference sequence). CDR3 length: 12 residues. V was clipped by 8 bases and J by 5 bases; unmatched bases: 7. The CDR3 sequence is CAGGQGIDEQYF. Written as DNA, the CDR3 is TGTGCCGGAGGACAGGGGATCGACGAGCAGTACTTC.

The genes are TRBV6-5 and TRBJ1-3; D is perhaps TRBD1 (6 bases). Germline CDR1 reads MNHEY; CDR2 reads SVGAGI. The CDR3 runs to 13 residues. Trimming left V 8 bases short and J 7 bases short, with 15 bases between. The CDR3 nucleotides are TGTGCCAGCGGCCAGAGTAGGGGGAACACCATATATTTT. Its protein is CASGQSRGNTIYF.

The chain is built from TRBV6-6 and TRBJ2-5, with D perhaps matching TRBD2 (6 bases). The V and J ends lost 0 bases and 4 bases respectively, with 12 bases between them. This CDR3 region has 15 residues. Germline CDR1 is MNHNY and CDR2 is SVGAGI (reference sequence). As DNA, the CDR3 is TGTGCCAGCAGTTACTCGAGACTAGAGAGAGAGACCCAGTACTTC. This sequence encodes CASSYSRLERETQYF.

This rearrangement joins TRBV11-2 to TRBJ1-1; D perhaps matches TRBD1 (6 bases). The CDR3 length is 14 residues. V was shortened by 2 bases and J by 2 bases, with 9 bases between the two germline ends. Germline values: CDR1 SGHAT, CDR2 FQNNGV. CDR3 residues: CASSLQGGNTEAFF. CDR3 bases: TGTGCCAGCAGCTTACAAGGGGGAAACACTGAAGCTTTCTTT.

This chain uses TRBV4-1 with TRBJ2-1; TRBD1 aligns across 8 bases. CDR3 length: 17 amino acids. V shed 2 bases and J 3 bases; nucleotides not matched to a gene: 9. Germline CDR1 reads MGHRA; CDR2 reads YSYEKL. CDR3 amino acids: CASSQIRRDRFYNEQFF. Written as DNA, the CDR3 is TGCGCCAGCAGCCAAATCCGCCGGGACAGGTTCTACAATGAGCAGTTCTTC.

The CDR3 here is CASMSGKSSNQPQHF. CDR3 nucleotides: TGTGCCAGCATGTCAGGAAAATCGAGCAATCAGCCCCAGCATTTT. The chain carries TRBV28 and TRBJ1-5; D remains ambiguous. Trimming removed 7 bases from V and 1 base from J, with 14 bases in between. Germline CDR1 is MDHEN and CDR2 is SYDVKM. There are 15 residues in the CDR3.